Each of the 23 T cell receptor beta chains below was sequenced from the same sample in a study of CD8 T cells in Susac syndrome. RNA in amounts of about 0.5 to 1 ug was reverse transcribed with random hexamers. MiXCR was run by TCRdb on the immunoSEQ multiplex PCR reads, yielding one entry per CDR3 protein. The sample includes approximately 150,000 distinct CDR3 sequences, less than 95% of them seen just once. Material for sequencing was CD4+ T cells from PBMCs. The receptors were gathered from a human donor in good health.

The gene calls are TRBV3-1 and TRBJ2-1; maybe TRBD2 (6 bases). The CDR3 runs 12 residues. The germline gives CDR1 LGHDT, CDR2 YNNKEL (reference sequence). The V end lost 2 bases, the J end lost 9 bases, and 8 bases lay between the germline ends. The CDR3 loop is CASSQPSVEQFF. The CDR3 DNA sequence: TGTGCCAGCAGCCAACCTAGCGTTGAGCAGTTCTTC.

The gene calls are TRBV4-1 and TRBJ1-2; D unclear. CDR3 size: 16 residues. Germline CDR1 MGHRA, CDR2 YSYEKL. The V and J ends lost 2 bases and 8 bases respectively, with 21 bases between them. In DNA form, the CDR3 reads TGCGCCAGCAGCCAATTGACGGTCTCCCCGGGTGGAGGCTACACCTTC. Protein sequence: CASSQLTVSPGGGYTF.

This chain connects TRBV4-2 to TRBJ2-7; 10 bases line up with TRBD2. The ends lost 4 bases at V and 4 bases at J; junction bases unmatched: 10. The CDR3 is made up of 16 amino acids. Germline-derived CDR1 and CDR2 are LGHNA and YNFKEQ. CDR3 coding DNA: TGTGCCAGCAGCCCCCGTATTTCTAGCGGGAGTTACGAGCAGTACTTC. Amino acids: CASSPRISSGSYEQYF.

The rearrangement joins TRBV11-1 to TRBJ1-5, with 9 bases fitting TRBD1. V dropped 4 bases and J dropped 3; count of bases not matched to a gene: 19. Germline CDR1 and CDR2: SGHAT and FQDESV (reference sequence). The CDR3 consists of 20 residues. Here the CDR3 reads CASSWGRLSKDRGDNQPQHF. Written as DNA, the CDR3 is TGTGCCAGCAGCTGGGGCAGGTTATCTAAAGACAGGGGGGACAATCAGCCCCAGCATTTT.

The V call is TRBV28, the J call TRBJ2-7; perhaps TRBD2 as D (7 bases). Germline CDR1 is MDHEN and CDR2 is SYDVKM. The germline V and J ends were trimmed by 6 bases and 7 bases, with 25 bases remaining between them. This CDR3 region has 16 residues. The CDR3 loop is CASSSLGGASLEEQYF. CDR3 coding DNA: TGTGCCAGCAGCTCGCTAGGGGGGGCGTCCCTTGAGGAGCAGTACTTC.

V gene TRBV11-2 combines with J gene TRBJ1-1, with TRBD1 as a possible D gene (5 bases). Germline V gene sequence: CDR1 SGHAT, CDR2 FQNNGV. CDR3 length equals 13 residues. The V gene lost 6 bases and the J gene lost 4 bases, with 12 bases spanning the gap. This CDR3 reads CASSSIDSTEAFF. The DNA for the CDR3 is TGTGCCAGCAGTTCGATCGACAGCACTGAAGCTTTCTTT.

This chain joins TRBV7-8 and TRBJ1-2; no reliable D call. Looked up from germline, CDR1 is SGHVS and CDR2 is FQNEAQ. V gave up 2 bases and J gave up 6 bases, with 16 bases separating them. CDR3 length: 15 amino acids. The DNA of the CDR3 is TGTGCCAGCAGCTTATACACGGGAAGGGATGATGGCTACACCTTC. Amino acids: CASSLYTGRDDGYTF.

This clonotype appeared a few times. CDR3 residues: CASSYGQQETQYF. Written as DNA, the CDR3 is TGTGCCAGCAGTTACGGGCAGCAAGAGACCCAGTACTTC. The chain has TRBV6-5 and TRBJ2-5; D uncertain. Germline-derived CDR1 and CDR2 are MNHEY and SVGAGI. The CDR3 is made up of 13 amino acids. Trimming cost V 2 bases and J 2 bases, with 6 bases left between them.

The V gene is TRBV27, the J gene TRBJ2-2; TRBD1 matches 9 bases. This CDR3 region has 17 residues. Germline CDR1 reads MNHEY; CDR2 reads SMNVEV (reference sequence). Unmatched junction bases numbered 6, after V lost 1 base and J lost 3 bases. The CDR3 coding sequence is TGTGCCAGCAGTTTATGGGGGACAGGGATCGACACCGGGGAGCTGTTTTTT. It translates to CASSLWGTGIDTGELFF.

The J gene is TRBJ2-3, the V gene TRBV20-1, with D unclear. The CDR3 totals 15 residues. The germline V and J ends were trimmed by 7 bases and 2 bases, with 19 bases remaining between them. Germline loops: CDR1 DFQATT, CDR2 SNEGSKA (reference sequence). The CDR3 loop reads CSVDVPDIFTDTQYF. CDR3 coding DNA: TGCAGTGTTGATGTCCCCGACATTTTCACAGATACGCAGTATTTT.

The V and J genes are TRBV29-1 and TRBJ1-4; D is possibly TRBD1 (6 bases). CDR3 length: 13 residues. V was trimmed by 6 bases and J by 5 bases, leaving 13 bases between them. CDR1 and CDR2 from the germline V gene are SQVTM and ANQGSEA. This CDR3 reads CSVTGSPNEKLFF. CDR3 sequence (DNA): TGCAGCGTAACAGGGTCACCAAATGAAAAACTGTTTTTT.

CDR3 sequence reads: CASSEFRINQPQHF. The CDR3 bases are TGCGCCAGCAGTGAGTTCCGGATCAATCAGCCCCAGCATTTT. The chain recombines TRBV10-2 with TRBJ1-5; D unresolved. This CDR3 has 14 amino acids. V lost 1 base and J 3 bases, leaving 7 bases between the germline ends. Per germline, CDR1 WSHSY and CDR2 SAAADI.

The CDR3 is CASSPGQGDLETQYF. The CDR3 DNA reads as TGTGCCAGCTCACCGGGACAGGGTGATTTAGAGACCCAGTACTTC. The V gene is TRBV18, the J gene TRBJ2-5, with TRBD1 identical over 9 bases. Germline CDR1 KGHSH, CDR2 LQKENI. Germline trimming cut 3 bases from V and 4 bases from J; bases unmatched to any gene: 6. This CDR3 is 15 amino acids long.

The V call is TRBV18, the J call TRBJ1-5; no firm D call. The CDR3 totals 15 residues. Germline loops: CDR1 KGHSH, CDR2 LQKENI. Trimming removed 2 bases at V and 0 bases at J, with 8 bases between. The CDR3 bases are TGTGCCAGCTCACCAACAGCCGATAGCAATCAGCCCCAGCATTTT. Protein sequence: CASSPTADSNQPQHF.

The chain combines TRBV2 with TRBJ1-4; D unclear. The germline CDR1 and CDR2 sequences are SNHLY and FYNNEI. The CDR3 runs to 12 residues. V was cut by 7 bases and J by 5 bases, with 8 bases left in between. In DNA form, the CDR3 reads TGTGCCAGCATGCGCAGAAATGAAAAACTGTTTTTT. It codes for CASMRRNEKLFF.

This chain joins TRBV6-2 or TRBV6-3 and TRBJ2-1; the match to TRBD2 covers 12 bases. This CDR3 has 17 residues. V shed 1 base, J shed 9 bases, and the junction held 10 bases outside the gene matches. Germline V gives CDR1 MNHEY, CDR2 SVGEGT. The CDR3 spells CASSYLASGRARSEQFF. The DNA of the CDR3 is TGTGCCAGCAGTTACTTGGCTAGCGGGAGGGCCCGTAGTGAGCAGTTCTTC.

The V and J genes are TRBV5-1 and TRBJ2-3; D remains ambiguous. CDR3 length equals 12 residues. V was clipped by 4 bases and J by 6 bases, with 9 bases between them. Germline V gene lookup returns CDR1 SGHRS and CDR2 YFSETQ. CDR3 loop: CASSTNRDTQYF. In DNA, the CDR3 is TGCGCCAGCAGCACCAATAGGGATACGCAGTATTTT.

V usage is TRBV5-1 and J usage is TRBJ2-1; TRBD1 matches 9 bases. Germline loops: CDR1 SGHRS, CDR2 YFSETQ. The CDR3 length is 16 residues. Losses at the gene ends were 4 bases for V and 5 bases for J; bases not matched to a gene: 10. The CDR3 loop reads CASSRSSGQGNNEQFF. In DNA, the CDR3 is TGCGCCAGCAGCCGTTCGTCGGGACAGGGTAACAATGAGCAGTTCTTC.

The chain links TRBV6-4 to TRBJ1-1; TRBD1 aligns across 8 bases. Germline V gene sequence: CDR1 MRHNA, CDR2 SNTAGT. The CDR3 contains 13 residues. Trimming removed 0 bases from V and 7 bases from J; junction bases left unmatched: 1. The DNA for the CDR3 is TGTGCCAGCAGTGACTCAGGACAGGGTGAAGCTTTCTTT. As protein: CASSDSGQGEAFF.

CDR3 DNA sequence: TGTGCCAGCAGTGGTACTAGCGGGTTCTACGAGCAGTACTTC. It codes for CASSGTSGFYEQYF. The chain couples TRBV25-1 to TRBJ2-7, with 9 positions matching TRBD2. Germline V gene data show CDR1 as MGHDK and CDR2 as SYGVNS. The CDR3 spans 14 residues. The junction had 4 bases not matched to a gene; V was cut back by 4 bases and J by 3 bases.

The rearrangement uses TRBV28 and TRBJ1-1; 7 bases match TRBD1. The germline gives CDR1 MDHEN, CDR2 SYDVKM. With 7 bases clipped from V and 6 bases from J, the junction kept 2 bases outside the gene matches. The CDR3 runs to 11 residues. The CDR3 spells CASITGAEAFF. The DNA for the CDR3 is TGTGCCAGCATCACAGGGGCTGAAGCTTTCTTT.

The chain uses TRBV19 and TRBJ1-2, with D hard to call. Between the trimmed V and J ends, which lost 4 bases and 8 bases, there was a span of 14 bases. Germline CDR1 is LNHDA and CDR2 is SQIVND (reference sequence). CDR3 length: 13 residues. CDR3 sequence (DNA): TGTGCCAGTAGTACTAGGGCGTTCGAAGGCTACACCTTC. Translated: CASSTRAFEGYTF.

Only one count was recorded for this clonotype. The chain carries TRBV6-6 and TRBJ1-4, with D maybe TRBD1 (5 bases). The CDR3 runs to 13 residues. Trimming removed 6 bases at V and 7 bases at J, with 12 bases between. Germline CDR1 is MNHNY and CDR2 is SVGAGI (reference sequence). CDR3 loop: CASSIREGEKLFF. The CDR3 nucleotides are TGTGCCAGCAGCATCAGGGAGGGTGAAAAACTGTTTTTT.